This is a list of T cell receptor beta chains from one sample in a study of human T cells and chemical hapten exposure. TCRdb re-analysed the RACE reads in MiXCR, keeping a single row per CDR3 protein. The data show just over 95,000 distinct CDR3 sequences, roughly 27% seen once. The input for sequencing was whole blood, taken in connection with sensitization to the hapten diphenylcyclopropenone (DPC). The receptor source for this set is a man in his forties or fifties with alopecia areata. Some clones in this sample may be carry-over from other donors' samples. The CDR3 runs from the conserved cysteine through the conserved F or W. D genes are given only for firm matches. Clone size is given for some rows only: seen once, a few or many times, or a class if the clone is expanded.

>TRBD2|TRBV7-8|TRBJ2-2|few
TGTGCCAGCAGCTTATGGGCGGGAGTACCAACCGGGGAGCTGTTTTTT
CASSLWAGVPTGELFF
>NA|TRBV24-1|TRBJ2-3|NA
TGTGCCACCAGTACAGACGACCGCACAGATACGCAGTATTTT
CATSTDDRTDTQYF
>NA|TRBV5-1|TRBJ2-4|few
TGCGCCAGCAGCGGTGGACAGCGATCGGACATTCAGTACTTC
CASSGGQRSDIQYF
>TRBD1|TRBV5-1|TRBJ1-6|NA
TGCGCCAGCAGCGGACAGGGGGGATATAATTCACCCCTCCACTTT
CASSGQGGYNSPLHF
>TRBD1|TRBV28|TRBJ2-7|NA
TGTGCCAGCACCCGAGGGGGGACAGGGGGCGAAGAGCAGTACTTC
CASTRGGTGGEEQYF
>TRBD1|TRBV29-1|TRBJ1-1|NA
TGCAGCGGGGGACAGGGGGGCCTCATGAACACTGAAGCTTTCTTT
CSGGQGGLMNTEAFF
>TRBD2|TRBV7-2|TRBJ2-5|NA
TGTGCCAGCAGCTTAACCCCTGGACTAGCGCCAGAGACCCAGTACTTC
CASSLTPGLAPETQYF
>NA|TRBV6-5|TRBJ2-1|NA
TGTGCCAGCAGACAAAGCTCCTACAATGAGCAGTTCTTC
CASRQSSYNEQFF
>NA|TRBV12-3/TRBV12-4|TRBJ1-1|few
TGTGCCAGCAGTTCCAGGGTTGGAGCTTTCTTT
CASSSRVGAFF
>NA|TRBV20-1|TRBJ1-5|NA
TGCAGTGCTAGATCGGGGGACGGACTTAGCAATCAGCCCCAGCATTTT
CSARSGDGLSNQPQHF
>NA|TRBV12-3/TRBV12-4|TRBJ1-1|NA
TGTGCCAGCAGTTTATGGTCCACTGAAGCTTTCTTT
CASSLWSTEAFF
>NA|TRBV7-9|TRBJ2-3|few
TGTGCCAGCAGCTTCGACAGAACAGATACGCAGTATTTT
CASSFDRTDTQYF
>NA|TRBV20-1|TRBJ1-5|NA
TGCAGTGCTACCCTAACCAGAGGGCAGCCCCAGCATTTT
CSATLTRGQPQHF
>TRBD2|TRBV28|TRBJ2-7|NA
TGTGCCAGCAGTCTCCGGACCAGCGGGGACGAGCAGTACTTC
CASSLRTSGDEQYF